Following are 9 T cell receptor beta chains from one sample sequenced in a study of memory CD4+ T cells and cytomegalovirus serostatus. Using immunoSEQ multiplex PCR, the repertoire was profiled, and TCRdb retains in-frame clones only, with some absent. The sample lists around 54,000 clones, 78% occurring once. Single viable CD3+CD4+CD8-CD45RO+ cells were sorted as the memory CD4+ T cells. What was sequenced was memory CD4+ T cells from blood. These receptors all stem from an adult in good health and CMV-seronegative.

The J gene is TRBJ2-3, the V gene TRBV7-8; D unresolved. Germline-derived CDR1 and CDR2 are SGHVS and FQNEAQ. Trimming removed 10 bases from V and 2 bases from J, with 16 bases in between. The CDR3 loop spans 14 amino acids. For the CDR3, the DNA is TGTGCCACCCACTCGGCTAGGTTCACAGATACGCAGTATTTT. It translates to CATHSARFTDTQYF.

The rearrangement joins TRBV19 to TRBJ2-1, with TRBD1 matching 8 bases. Germline assignment: CDR1 LNHDA and CDR2 SQIVND (reference sequence). The CDR3 covers 14 residues. J was trimmed by 3 bases and V by 10 bases; bases with no gene match: 8. CDR3 DNA sequence: TGTGCCACCTGGGACAGGCAGTTCTACAATGAGCAGTTCTTC. It encodes CATWDRQFYNEQFF.

This sequence joins TRBV29-1 and TRBJ2-7; TRBD2 agrees at 10 bases. With V trimmed by 5 bases and J by 11 bases, 9 bases remained unmatched. CDR3 size: 12 residues. Germline loops: CDR1 SQVTM, CDR2 ANQGSEA. The CDR3 sequence is CSVRLAGDREYF. The CDR3 coding sequence is TGCAGCGTTAGGCTAGCGGGGGACCGCGAGTACTTC.

The rearrangement links TRBV14 to TRBJ2-1; D is unclear. This CDR3 has 13 amino acids. From germline, CDR1 is SGHDN and CDR2 FVKESK. V was cut by 2 bases and J by 3 bases, with 5 bases left in between. The CDR3 DNA reads TGTGCCAGCAGCCAACTCTACTACAATGAGCAGTTCTTC. As protein: CASSQLYYNEQFF.

The V gene is TRBV2, the J gene TRBJ2-1, with TRBD2 as a possible D gene (6 bases). The V end was cut by 6 bases, the J end by 7 bases, with 19 bases between. In germline, CDR1 is SNHLY, CDR2 FYNNEI. The CDR3 length is 15 residues. CDR3 protein: CASSFRDWGGNEQFF. The CDR3 region has the DNA TGTGCCAGCAGCTTCCGGGACTGGGGCGGGAATGAGCAGTTCTTC.

V gene TRBV5-6 combines with J gene TRBJ2-7; 13 bases are shared with TRBD2. This CDR3 is 19 amino acids long. From germline, CDR1 is SGHDT and CDR2 YYEEEE. V shed 2 bases, J shed 5 bases, and the junction held 16 bases outside the gene matches. The CDR3 DNA is TGTGCCAGCAGCTTCAGCACTGGTCCCATGACTAGCGGGAGGAACGAGCAGTACTTC. Protein product: CASSFSTGPMTSGRNEQYF.

The chain carries TRBV28 and TRBJ1-5; 7 positions match TRBD1. Germline CDR1 MDHEN, CDR2 SYDVKM. The length of the CDR3 is 13 residues. The V and J ends lost 6 bases and 1 base, in that order; junction bases with no gene match: 0. The CDR3 DNA sequence: TGTGCCAGCAGGACAGGGAGCAATCAGCCCCAGCATTTT. Residues: CASRTGSNQPQHF.

This clone was detected only once. The CDR3 sequence: CASSLDLEREQYF. CDR3 in DNA: TGTGCCAGCTCACTTGACTTGGAACGGGAGCAGTACTTC. The chain has TRBV18 and TRBJ2-7, with D uncertain. V lost 4 bases and J 7 bases, leaving 14 bases between the germline ends. The CDR3 is made up of 13 amino acids. Looked up from germline, CDR1 is KGHSH and CDR2 is LQKENI.

The chain employs TRBV5-1 and TRBJ2-1; a weak D match, TRBD2 (6 bases). CDR1 and CDR2 from the germline V gene are SGHRS and YFSETQ. V lost 4 bases and J lost 0, with 11 bases in between. There are 15 residues in the CDR3. The CDR3 DNA follows: TGCGCCAGCAGCAATAGCGGACCCTCCTACAATGAGCAGTTCTTC. This translates into CASSNSGPSYNEQFF.